These 25 T cell receptor beta chains were all obtained from the same sample, sequenced in a study of T cells expressing NK-cell markers. TCRdb reprocessed the 5' RACE reads and keeps a single row for each CDR3 protein, giving no DNA. Across 500,000 to 600,000 distinct CDR3 sequences, the top ten clones capture approximately 3.5% of the sample. The specimen sequenced was blood T cells: a sorted CD56 or NKG2C T cell subset, CD4+ or CD8+ T cells, or bulk PBMC T cells (not recorded which). These receptors originate from a man in his late teens or twenties in good health.

The genes are TRBV4-3 and TRBJ2-1; there is no DNA to check the TCRdb D call of TRBD2. The CDR3 is 20 amino acids. CDR1 is LGHNA, CDR2 YSLEER, per germline. The CDR3 loop is CASSLLTPGLAGRSYNEQFF.

The gene calls are TRBV3-1 and TRBJ1-5. CDR3 length: 15 amino acids. Germline lookup yields CDR1 LGHDT and CDR2 YNNKEL (reference sequence). The CDR3 here is CASSRGGNSNQPQHF.

The V call is TRBV15, the J call TRBJ2-5; without DNA, the TCRdb call of TRBD1 cannot be checked. Per germline, CDR1 LNHNV and CDR2 YYDKDF (reference sequence). There are 14 residues in the CDR3. The CDR3: CATSRLGDRETQYF.

The rearrangement uses TRBV5-1 and TRBJ2-5. The CDR3 contains 11 residues. Germline assignment: CDR1 SGHRS and CDR2 YFSETQ. The chain's CDR3 is CASSGGETQYF.

The rearrangement joins TRBV15 to TRBJ2-2; TCRdb names TRBD2, which stays unverified in the absence of DNA. Germline loops: CDR1 LNHNV, CDR2 YYDKDF (reference sequence). This CDR3 is 14 amino acids long. CDR3 sequence reads: CATSSGTNTGELFF. Using reference TRBV15 and TRBJ2-2 for the parts outside the CDR3, the full variable domain is DAMVIQNPRYQVTQFGKPVTLSCSQTLNHNVMYWYQQKSSQAPKLLFHYYDKDFNNEADTPDNFQSRRPNTSFCFLDIRSPGLGDTAMYLCATSSGTNTGELFFGEGSRLTVL.

The chain joins TRBV29-1 to TRBJ2-2; TCRdb designates TRBD1, a call that cannot be tested without DNA. Germline V CDR1 and CDR2: SQVTM, ANQGSEA. This CDR3 spans 16 amino acids. CDR3 amino acids: CSVEVTGLENTGELFF.

This sequence joins TRBV11-2 and TRBJ2-1. The CDR3 runs 12 residues. CDR1 is SGHAT and CDR2 is FQNNGV in the germline V gene. The chain's CDR3 is CASRLSYNEQFF.

The chain is built from TRBV12-3 or TRBV12-4 and TRBJ1-2. The CDR3 is 11 residues long. The CDR3 sequence is CASSSNYGYTF.

This sequence joins TRBV28 and TRBJ2-3. Germline loops: CDR1 MDHEN, CDR2 SYDVKM. This CDR3 has 15 amino acids. The CDR3 is CASTKQMQFTDTQYF.

This chain links TRBV6-5 with TRBJ2-2; TCRdb's D call of TRBD1 is untestable without DNA. CDR3 length: 15 residues. Germline CDR1 and CDR2: MNHEY and SVGAGI. CDR3 residues: CASSYLGQGTGELFF.

The chain carries TRBV7-9 and TRBJ2-1; TCRdb's assignment of TRBD2 cannot be checked, as there is no DNA. CDR1 is SEHNR, CDR2 FQNEAQ, per germline (reference sequence). The CDR3 consists of 16 residues. The CDR3 reads CASSPLRGGAYNEQFF.

The V gene is TRBV11-2, the J gene TRBJ2-5; the D gene TCRdb calls, TRBD1, cannot be checked with no DNA. The germline gives CDR1 SGHAT, CDR2 FQNNGV. CDR3 length: 15 residues. The CDR3 here is CASRGLRQGQETQYF.

The V and J genes are TRBV7-9 and TRBJ2-1; TCRdb names TRBD2, which stays unverified in the absence of DNA. Germline V lookup: CDR1 SEHNR, CDR2 FQNEAQ (reference sequence). This CDR3 is built from 16 residues. The CDR3 loop is CASAPWAGGTGNEQFF.

The V call is TRBV28, the J call TRBJ2-1; no DNA is available, so the TRBD2 call from TCRdb remains unchecked. Germline CDR1 is MDHEN and CDR2 is SYDVKM. The CDR3 runs 15 residues. CDR3 loop: CASAPGGEPYNEQFF.

J is TRBJ1-2 and V is TRBV27; with no DNA, the TCRdb D assignment of TRBD1 cannot be verified. The CDR3 is 17 residues long. Germline V gives CDR1 MNHEY, CDR2 SMNVEV (reference sequence). Here the CDR3 reads CASRPGTGGADLHGYTF.

The V gene is TRBV7-3, the J gene TRBJ2-3; there is no DNA to check the TCRdb D call of TRBD1. CDR1 is SGHTA, CDR2 FQGTGA, per germline. CDR3 length equals 15 residues. The CDR3 is CASGPDRVRTDTQYF.

This chain's CDR3 is CSADWAASGGEDNEQFF. The rearrangement joins TRBV20-1 to TRBJ2-1; lacking DNA, the TRBD2 call made by TCRdb goes unchecked. Per the germline V gene, CDR1 is DFQATT and CDR2 is SNEGSKA (reference sequence). CDR3 length equals 17 residues.

The V call is TRBV5-1, the J call TRBJ2-7; the TRBD1 assignment by TCRdb is unverifiable without DNA. The length of the CDR3 is 15 residues. Per the germline V gene, CDR1 is SGHRS and CDR2 is YFSETQ. CDR3: CASSVGQGILYEQYF. The full variable domain, completed using reference TRBV5-1 and TRBJ2-7, is KAGVTQTPRYLIKTRGQQVTLSCSPISGHRSVSWYQQTPGQGLQFLFEYFSETQRNKGNFPGRFSGRQFSNSRSEMNVSTLELGDSALYLCASSVGQGILYEQYFGPGTRLTVT.

The chain links TRBV12-3 or TRBV12-4 to TRBJ2-5; with no DNA, the TCRdb D assignment of TRBD1 cannot be verified. The CDR3 loop spans 15 amino acids. CDR3 amino acids: CASTSRGGFVGTQYF.

The chain has TRBV11-2 and TRBJ2-3; TCRdb calls TRBD2, which cannot be checked without DNA. The CDR3 has 16 residues. Germline V gene sequence: CDR1 SGHAT, CDR2 FQNNGV. This CDR3 reads CASSLDGGGTSDTQYF.

V gene TRBV20-1 combines with J gene TRBJ2-5; without DNA, the TCRdb call of TRBD2 cannot be checked. The CDR3 is 19 amino acids. In germline, CDR1 is DFQATT, CDR2 SNEGSKA (reference sequence). The CDR3 protein is CSALYFVLWREKLEETQYF.

V and J are TRBV28 and TRBJ2-1; the TCRdb D gene call, TRBD1, has no DNA to confirm it. CDR3 length equals 12 residues. Germline values: CDR1 MDHEN, CDR2 SYDVKM. Here the CDR3 reads CASEGRGNEQFF.

The chain carries TRBV12-3 or TRBV12-4 and TRBJ2-2. The CDR3 runs 13 residues. Here the CDR3 reads CASSLTQTGELFF.

The chain joins TRBV9 to TRBJ2-7; TCRdb's D gene call, TRBD2, goes unchecked for lack of DNA. CDR1 and CDR2 from the germline V gene are SGDLS and YYNGEE. The length of the CDR3 is 15 residues. The CDR3 loop is CASSFTGTLLDEQYF.

This chain links TRBV5-6 with TRBJ2-1. The CDR3 contains 14 residues. CDR1 is SGHDT, CDR2 YYEEEE, per germline. The CDR3 spells CASSLGVPYNEQFF. The whole variable domain, filled in from reference TRBV5-6 and TRBJ2-1, reads DAGVTQSPTHLIKTRGQQVTLRCSPKSGHDTVSWYQQALGQGPQFIFQYYEEEERQRGNFPDRFSGHQFPNYSSELNVNALLLGDSALYLCASSLGVPYNEQFFGPGTRLTVL.